One sample yielded the 11 T cell receptor beta chains listed below, sequenced in a study of T cell changes during pregnancy in multiple sclerosis. Sequencing used immunoSEQ multiplex PCR; TCRdb keeps in-frame clones, though not all of them. The sample has around 40,000 clones, roughly nine tenths seen once. Sequences were derived from CD4+ T cells from peripheral blood mononuclear cells, sampled in the first trimester of pregnancy. These receptor sequences come from a female donor with multiple sclerosis, enrolled in a pregnancy study.

Of note for this clone: A junction boundary mismatches the germline segment, possibly from a read error. The chain joins TRBV5-6 to TRBJ1-2, with a tentative D call TRBD1 (6 bases). CDR1 is SGHDT and CDR2 is YYEEEE in the germline V gene. The CDR3 has 16 residues. CDR3 residues: CASSEPGQRLDYDYTF. DNA for the CDR3: TGTGCCAGCAGCGAACCGGGACAAAGGCTTGACTATGACTACACCTTC.

The V and J genes are TRBV28 and TRBJ1-2, with D unclear. The CDR3 is 12 residues long. With 3 bases removed from V and 5 bases from J, the gap between germline ends came to 7 bases. Germline V gives CDR1 MDHEN, CDR2 SYDVKM. The CDR3 spells CASSLSDYGYTF. The CDR3 nucleotides are TGTGCCAGCAGTTTGTCAGATTATGGCTACACCTTC.

The chain joins TRBV18 to TRBJ2-1, with D possibly matching TRBD2 (6 bases). CDR1 is KGHSH, CDR2 LQKENI, per germline. The CDR3 length is 14 residues. Trimming cost V 0 bases and J 7 bases, with 10 bases left between them. This CDR3 reads CASSPPPGRNEQFF. The CDR3 nucleotides read TGTGCCAGCTCACCACCCCCGGGGAGGAATGAGCAGTTCTTC.

This clone was observed once. This chain links TRBV6-1 with TRBJ2-1; weak D call: TRBD2 (5 bases). In germline, CDR1 is MNHNS, CDR2 SASEGT. Between the trimmed V and J ends, which lost 0 bases and 7 bases, there was a span of 10 bases. The CDR3 spans 14 residues. The CDR3 here is CASSEAGEWNEQFF. In nucleotides, the CDR3 is TGTGCCAGCAGTGAAGCGGGAGAATGGAATGAGCAGTTCTTC.

The chain couples TRBV5-4 to TRBJ2-5; unclear D gene. Trimming removed 1 base from V and 3 bases from J, with 10 bases in between. This CDR3 has 14 amino acids. Germline CDR1 and CDR2: SGHNT and YYREEE (reference sequence). For the CDR3, the DNA is TGTGCCAGCAGCTTGAAGGTGGCGGAAGAGACCCAGTACTTC. It is translated as CASSLKVAEETQYF.

The rearrangement links TRBV5-1 to TRBJ2-5; D is perhaps TRBD2 (5 bases). Germline V gives CDR1 SGHRS, CDR2 YFSETQ. The CDR3 contains 14 residues. V lost 0 bases and J lost 1, with 7 bases in between. The CDR3 DNA is TGCGCCAGCAGCTTGGGCCGGGGCCAAGAGACCCAGTACTTC. It yields the protein CASSLGRGQETQYF. Using reference TRBV5-1 and TRBJ2-5 for the parts outside the CDR3, the full variable domain is KAGVTQTPRYLIKTRGQQVTLSCSPISGHRSVSWYQQTPGQGLQFLFEYFSETQRNKGNFPGRFSGRQFSNSRSEMNVSTLELGDSALYLCASSLGRGQETQYFGPGTRLLVL.

V is TRBV30 and J is TRBJ2-1, with D unresolved. V lost 0 bases to trimming and J lost 7 bases, with 16 bases between them. Germline V gives CDR1 GTSNPN, CDR2 SVGIG (reference sequence). This CDR3 contains 15 residues. The CDR3 sequence: CAWSVRSGSGNEQFF. The CDR3 nucleotides read TGTGCCTGGAGTGTCCGTTCCGGGTCGGGTAATGAGCAGTTCTTC.

V gene TRBV18 combines with J gene TRBJ1-4, with D perhaps matching TRBD1 (5 bases). The CDR3 runs 17 residues. In germline, CDR1 is KGHSH, CDR2 LQKENI. Trimming cost V 2 bases and J 0 bases, with 13 bases left between them. This chain's CDR3 is CASSPLGGTATNEKLFF. In nucleotides, the CDR3 is TGTGCCAGCTCACCATTGGGGGGGACCGCAACTAATGAAAAACTGTTTTTT.

The chain recombines TRBV11-2 with TRBJ1-2, with D unclear. The germline V gene encodes CDR1 SGHAT and CDR2 FQNNGV. Trimming removed 5 bases at V and 5 bases at J, with 21 bases between. This CDR3 has 16 amino acids. The CDR3 DNA reads TGTGCCAGCAGCCCTCCGGGAGGAGCCGCTAGGTATGGCTACACCTTC. Amino acid sequence: CASSPPGGAARYGYTF.

This clone was detected only once. This sequence joins TRBV11-3 and TRBJ2-1, with D perhaps TRBD2 (6 bases). Trimming shortened V by 4 bases and J by 1 base, and 8 bases separated the two germline ends. The CDR3 loop spans 14 amino acids. Germline V gives CDR1 SGHNT, CDR2 YENEEA. CDR3 DNA sequence: TGTGCCAGCAGCTCGGCGGGATCCTACAATGAGCAGTTCTTC. This gives the protein CASSSAGSYNEQFF.

This clone was counted at least ten times. V gene TRBV28 combines with J gene TRBJ2-3; 10 bases fit TRBD2. The J segment lost 1 base and the V segment lost 4 bases, leaving 14 bases of the junction unmatched. Germline values: CDR1 MDHEN, CDR2 SYDVKM. This CDR3 has 19 amino acids. CDR3 protein: CASSYPGLASPKRTDTQYF. The CDR3 region has the DNA TGTGCCAGCAGTTACCCGGGACTAGCGAGCCCGAAGCGCACAGATACGCAGTATTTT.